This T cell receptor beta chain is drawn from a study of T cells in Graves' hyperthyroidism and ophthalmopathy. Clinical symptoms, serum thyroxine and TRAb, thyroid ultrasound and orbital computed tomography together formed the diagnostic basis. CDR1 and CDR2 from the germline V gene are SQVTM and ANQGSEA. CDR3 length equals 13 residues. Trimming took 6 bases from V and 8 from J; bases not matched to a gene: 12. TCR beta CDR3 region amplification was performed from RNA transcripts. An initial round of RT-PCR targeting the TCR CDR3 relied on the HTBI primer set. MiXCR was run by TCRdb on the multiplex PCR reads, yielding one entry per CDR3 protein. This table has around 400,000 distinct CDR3 sequences, about 25% appearing once.

Input material: blood. J is TRBJ1-2 and V is TRBV29-1, with 7 positions matching TRBD1. This receptor was taken from a man aged 45-60 years with Graves' hyperthyroidism. This CDR3 is CSVGDSSLLGYTF. The CDR3, as DNA: TGCAGCGTGGGGGACAGTTCCCTATTGGGCTACACCTTC.